This is a list of T cell receptor beta chains from one sample in a study of cytomegalovirus exposure and HLA in healthy donors. Clones were read by immunoSEQ multiplex PCR, and TCRdb kept only the in-frame ones, dropping some. The sample contains 150,000 to 200,000 clones, 78% of which appear only once. The specimen was PBMCs. The source of these receptors is a woman in her 30s in good health and CMV-seropositive. The CDR3 runs from the conserved cysteine through the conserved F or W. Each record gives: CDR3 protein, CDR3 DNA, clone size, D gene, V gene, J gene. D genes are given only for firm matches. Some rows have no size entry. The others give once, few or many, or a class for an expanded clone.

CDR3aa: CASSLDQGSQDGYTF
CDR3nt: TGTGCCAGCAGCTTAGATCAGGGGAGTCAGGATGGCTACACCTTC
abundance: few
d_gene: -
v_gene: TRBV7-9
j_gene: TRBJ1-2

CDR3aa: CASSLQGRAETQYF
CDR3nt: TGTGCCAGCAGTTTACAGGGTCGGGCAGAGACCCAGTACTTC
abundance: -
d_gene: -
v_gene: TRBV27
j_gene: TRBJ2-5

CDR3aa: CASRTPGGPRVAKNIQYF
CDR3nt: TGTGCCAGCAGAACGCCAGGAGGGCCCCGAGTAGCCAAAAACATTCAGTACTTC
abundance: few
d_gene: -
v_gene: TRBV2
j_gene: TRBJ2-4

CDR3aa: CSVGDRGLGGANVLTF
CDR3nt: TGCAGCGTTGGAGACAGGGGGCTGGGAGGGGCCAACGTCCTGACTTTC
abundance: -
d_gene: TRBD1
v_gene: TRBV29-1
j_gene: TRBJ2-6

CDR3aa: CASSESVLAGYEQYF
CDR3nt: TGCGCCAGCAGTGAATCCGTCCTAGCGGGATACGAGCAGTACTTC
abundance: -
d_gene: TRBD2
v_gene: TRBV10-1
j_gene: TRBJ2-7

CDR3aa: CASSLEGANTEAFF
CDR3nt: TGTGCCAGCAGCCTTGAAGGGGCGAACACTGAAGCTTTCTTT
abundance: -
d_gene: -
v_gene: TRBV11-2
j_gene: TRBJ1-1

CDR3aa: CASRDTYEQYF
CDR3nt: TGTGCCAGCAGGGACACTTACGAGCAGTACTTC
abundance: -
d_gene: -
v_gene: TRBV2
j_gene: TRBJ2-7

CDR3aa: CASTRGYGYTF
CDR3nt: TGTGCCAGTACCAGGGGTTATGGCTACACCTTC
abundance: -
d_gene: -
v_gene: TRBV6-5
j_gene: TRBJ1-2

CDR3aa: CASSLEETQYF
CDR3nt: TGTGCCAGCAGTTTAGAGGAGACCCAGTACTTC
abundance: few
d_gene: -
v_gene: TRBV27
j_gene: TRBJ2-5

CDR3aa: CASRVSDRVNTEAFF
CDR3nt: TGTGCCAGCAGAGTTTCCGATCGGGTGAACACTGAAGCTTTCTTT
abundance: -
d_gene: -
v_gene: TRBV6-5
j_gene: TRBJ1-1